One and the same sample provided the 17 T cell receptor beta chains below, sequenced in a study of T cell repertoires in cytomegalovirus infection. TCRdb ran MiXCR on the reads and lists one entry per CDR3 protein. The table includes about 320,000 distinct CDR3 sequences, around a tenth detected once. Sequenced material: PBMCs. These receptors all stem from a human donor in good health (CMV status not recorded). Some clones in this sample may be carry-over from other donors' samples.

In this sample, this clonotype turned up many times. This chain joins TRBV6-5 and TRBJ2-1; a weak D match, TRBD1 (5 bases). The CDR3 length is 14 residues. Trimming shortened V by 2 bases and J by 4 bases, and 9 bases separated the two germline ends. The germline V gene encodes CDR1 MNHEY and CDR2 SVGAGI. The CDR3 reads CASSYTTEYNEQFF. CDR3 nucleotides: TGTGCCAGCAGTTACACGACAGAGTACAATGAGCAGTTCTTC.

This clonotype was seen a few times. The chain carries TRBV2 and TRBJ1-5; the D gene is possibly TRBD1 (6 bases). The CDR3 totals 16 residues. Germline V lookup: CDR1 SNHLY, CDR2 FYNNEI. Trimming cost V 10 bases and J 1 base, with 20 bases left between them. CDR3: CAKGIGGGASNQPQHF. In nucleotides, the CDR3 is TGTGCCAAAGGGATTGGCGGGGGCGCGAGCAATCAGCCCCAGCATTTT.

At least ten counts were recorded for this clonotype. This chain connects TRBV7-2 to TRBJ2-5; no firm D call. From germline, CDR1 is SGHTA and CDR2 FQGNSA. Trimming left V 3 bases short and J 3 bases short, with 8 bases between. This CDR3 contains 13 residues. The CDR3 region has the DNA TGTGCCAGCAGCTTTTTTCGCAAAGAGACCCAGTACTTC. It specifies CASSFFRKETQYF.

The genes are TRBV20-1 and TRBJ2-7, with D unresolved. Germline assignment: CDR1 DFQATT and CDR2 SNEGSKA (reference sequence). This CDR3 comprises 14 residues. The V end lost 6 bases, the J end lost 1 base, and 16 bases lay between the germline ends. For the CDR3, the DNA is TGCAGTGCCGACCCTTTAGGACGGTCCTACGAGCAGTACTTC. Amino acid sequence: CSADPLGRSYEQYF.

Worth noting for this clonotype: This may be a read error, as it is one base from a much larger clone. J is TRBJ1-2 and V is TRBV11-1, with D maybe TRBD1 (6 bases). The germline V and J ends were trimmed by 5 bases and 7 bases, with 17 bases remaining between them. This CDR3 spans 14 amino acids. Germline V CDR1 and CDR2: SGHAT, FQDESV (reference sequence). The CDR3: CASSADRRATGYTF. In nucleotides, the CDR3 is TGTGCCAGCAGCGCCGACAGGAGGGCGACTGGCTACACCTTC.

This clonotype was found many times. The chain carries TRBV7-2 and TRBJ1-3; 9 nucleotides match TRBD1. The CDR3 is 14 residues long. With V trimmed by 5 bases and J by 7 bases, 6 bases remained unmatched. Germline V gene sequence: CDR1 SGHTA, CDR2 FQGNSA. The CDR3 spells CASSRQGGVNTIYF. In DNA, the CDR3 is TGTGCCAGCAGCCGACAGGGGGGGGTCAACACCATATATTTT.

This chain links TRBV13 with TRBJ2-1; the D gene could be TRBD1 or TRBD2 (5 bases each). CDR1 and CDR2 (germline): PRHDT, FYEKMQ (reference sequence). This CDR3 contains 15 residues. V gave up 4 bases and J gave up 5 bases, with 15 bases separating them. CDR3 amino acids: CASSSSGRVNNEQFF. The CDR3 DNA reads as TGTGCCAGCAGCTCGTCGGGACGAGTCAACAATGAGCAGTTCTTC.

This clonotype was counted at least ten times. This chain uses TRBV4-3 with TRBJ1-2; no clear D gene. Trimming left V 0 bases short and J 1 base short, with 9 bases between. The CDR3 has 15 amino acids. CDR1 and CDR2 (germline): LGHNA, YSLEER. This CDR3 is CASSQEPGGNYGYTF. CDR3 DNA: TGCGCCAGCAGCCAAGAGCCTGGCGGTAACTATGGCTACACCTTC.

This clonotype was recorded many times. CDR3: CASSWQSVETQYF. CDR3 DNA: TGTGCCAGCAGTTGGCAGTCGGTAGAGACCCAGTACTTC. The chain has TRBV28 and TRBJ2-5; D is unclear. CDR1 MDHEN and CDR2 SYDVKM come from the germline V gene. Trimming cost V 4 bases and J 4 bases, with 10 bases left between them. This CDR3 region has 13 residues.

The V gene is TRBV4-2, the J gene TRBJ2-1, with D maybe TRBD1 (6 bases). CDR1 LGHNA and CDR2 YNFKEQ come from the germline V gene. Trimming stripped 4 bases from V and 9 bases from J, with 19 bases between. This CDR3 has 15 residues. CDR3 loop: CASSRDVAIGGEQFF. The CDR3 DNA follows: TGTGCCAGCAGCCGGGATGTGGCGATAGGGGGTGAGCAGTTCTTC.

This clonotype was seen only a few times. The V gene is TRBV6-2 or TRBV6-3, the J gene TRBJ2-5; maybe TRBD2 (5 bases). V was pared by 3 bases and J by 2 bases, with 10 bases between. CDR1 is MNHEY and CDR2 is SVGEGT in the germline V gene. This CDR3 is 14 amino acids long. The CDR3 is CASSYEGKQETQYF. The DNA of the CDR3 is TGTGCCAGCAGTTATGAGGGAAAACAAGAGACCCAGTACTTC.

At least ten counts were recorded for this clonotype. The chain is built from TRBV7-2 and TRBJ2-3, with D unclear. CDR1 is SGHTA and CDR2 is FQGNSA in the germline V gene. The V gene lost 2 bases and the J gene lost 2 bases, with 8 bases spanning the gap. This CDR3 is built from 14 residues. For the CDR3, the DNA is TGTGCCAGCAGCTTACAAAGGATCACAGATACGCAGTATTTT. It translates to CASSLQRITDTQYF.

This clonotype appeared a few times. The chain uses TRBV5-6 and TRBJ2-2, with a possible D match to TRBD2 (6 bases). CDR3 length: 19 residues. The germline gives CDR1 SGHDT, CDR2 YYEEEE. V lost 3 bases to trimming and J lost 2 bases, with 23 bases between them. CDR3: CASSSLGLLGRTNTGELFF. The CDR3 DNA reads TGTGCCAGCAGCTCACTGGGACTCCTGGGAAGAACCAACACCGGGGAGCTGTTTTTT.

The chain's CDR3 is CSASVFPSGSYNEQFF. CDR3 coding DNA: TGCAGTGCTAGCGTCTTCCCTAGCGGCTCCTACAATGAGCAGTTCTTC. The rearrangement joins TRBV20-1 to TRBJ2-1, with 7 bases identical to TRBD2. Germline V lookup: CDR1 DFQATT, CDR2 SNEGSKA (reference sequence). V gave up 3 bases and J gave up 0 bases; unmatched junction bases: 8. The CDR3 contains 16 residues.

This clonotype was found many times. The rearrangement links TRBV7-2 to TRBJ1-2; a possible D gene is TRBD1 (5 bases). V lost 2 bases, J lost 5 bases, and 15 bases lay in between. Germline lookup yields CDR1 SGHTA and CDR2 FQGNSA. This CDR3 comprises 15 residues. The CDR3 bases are TGTGCCAGCAGCTTAACGGCAGGGTCCGTATATGGCTACACCTTC. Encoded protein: CASSLTAGSVYGYTF.

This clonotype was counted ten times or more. CDR3 DNA sequence: TGTGCCAGCAGCCCGCGTAGCGGGAGGTACAATGAGCAGTTCTTC. Its protein is CASSPRSGRYNEQFF. This chain links TRBV3-1 with TRBJ2-1, with TRBD2 matching 10 bases. Germline V gives CDR1 LGHDT, CDR2 YNNKEL (reference sequence). The CDR3 is 15 amino acids. J lost 4 bases, V lost 4 bases, and 4 bases had no gene match.

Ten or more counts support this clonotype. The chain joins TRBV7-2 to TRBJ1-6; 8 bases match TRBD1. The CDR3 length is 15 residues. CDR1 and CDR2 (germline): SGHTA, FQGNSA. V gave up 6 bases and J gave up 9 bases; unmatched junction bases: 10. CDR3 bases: TGTGCCAGCAGTCCAGACAGGGGTAGTAGTTCACCCCTCCACTTT. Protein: CASSPDRGSSSPLHF.